This is a list of T cell receptor beta chains from one sample in a study of T-cell memory formation after mild COVID-19. Using its own MiXCR run on the 5' RACE reads, TCRdb lists one record per CDR3 protein. Altogether over 55,000 distinct CDR3 sequences are present, 8% to 10% being singletons, with the ten largest covering more than 1%. Sample: PBMCs or a T cell subset sorted from them (not recorded which). Every receptor here comes from a man aged 18 to 29 who had mild COVID-19 (a few samples of this study predate the infection). Cell type and time point are not known. CDR3s include the opening cysteine and the closing phenylalanine or tryptophan. D genes are given only for firm matches. Not all rows give a size; the values are once, few, many and, for expanded clones, a class.

.	TRBV4-2	TRBJ2-1	many	TGTGCCAGCAGCCCGGAGCTGGGCCTCGGAGGGCAGTTCTTC	CASSPELGLGGQFF
TRBD1	TRBV6-2/TRBV6-3	TRBJ1-4	few	TGTGCCAGCAGCCATCTCTTCAGGGGGATGCTCGAAAAACTGTTTTTT	CASSHLFRGMLEKLFF
.	TRBV20-1	TRBJ1-5	few	TGCAGTGCTAGTTCGGGGTTGGATCAGCCCCAGCATTTT	CSASSGLDQPQHF
.	TRBV5-1	TRBJ1-2	many	TGCGCCAGCAGCTTGGATGGACAGTCCACCCTTCCCACCTTC	CASSLDGQSTLPTF
.	TRBV5-4	TRBJ2-3	.	TGTGCCAGCAGTTCTGCTAGCGAGGCAGATACGCAGTATTTT	CASSSASEADTQYF
.	TRBV5-6	TRBJ2-3	.	TGTGCCAGCAGCTCAGCTAATACGCAGTATTTT	CASSSANTQYF
TRBD2	TRBV5-1	TRBJ2-1	few	TGCGCCAGCCTTCCGATAGCGGGGGGCCCCAATGAGCAGTTCTTC	CASLPIAGGPNEQFF
TRBD1	TRBV7-2	TRBJ2-7	many	TGTGCCAGCAGCTATGGGGACAGCGAGCAGTACTTC	CASSYGDSEQYF
TRBD1	TRBV3-1	TRBJ2-3	.	TGTGCCAGCAGCAAAGGACAGGGGACCACAGATACGCAGTATTTT	CASSKGQGTTDTQYF
.	TRBV27	TRBJ1-1	.	TGTGCCAGCAGGATTCGGGCGCACGGCACTGAAGCTTTCTTT	CASRIRAHGTEAFF
.	TRBV5-6	TRBJ2-3	many	TGTGCCAGCAGCTTCACAGGACGCACAGATACGCAGTATTTT	CASSFTGRTDTQYF